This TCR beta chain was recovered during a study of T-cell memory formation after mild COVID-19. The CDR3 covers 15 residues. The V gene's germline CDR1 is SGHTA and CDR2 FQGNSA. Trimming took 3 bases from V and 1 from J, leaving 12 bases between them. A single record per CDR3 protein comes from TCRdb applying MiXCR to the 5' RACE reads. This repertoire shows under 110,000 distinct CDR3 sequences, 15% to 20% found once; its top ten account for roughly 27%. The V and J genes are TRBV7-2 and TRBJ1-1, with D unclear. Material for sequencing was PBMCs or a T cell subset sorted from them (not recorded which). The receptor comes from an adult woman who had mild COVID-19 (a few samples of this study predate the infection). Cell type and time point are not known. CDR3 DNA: TGTGCCAGCAGCTTGTATCCTAAAGAGAACACTGAAGCTTTCTTT. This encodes CASSLYPKENTEAFF.